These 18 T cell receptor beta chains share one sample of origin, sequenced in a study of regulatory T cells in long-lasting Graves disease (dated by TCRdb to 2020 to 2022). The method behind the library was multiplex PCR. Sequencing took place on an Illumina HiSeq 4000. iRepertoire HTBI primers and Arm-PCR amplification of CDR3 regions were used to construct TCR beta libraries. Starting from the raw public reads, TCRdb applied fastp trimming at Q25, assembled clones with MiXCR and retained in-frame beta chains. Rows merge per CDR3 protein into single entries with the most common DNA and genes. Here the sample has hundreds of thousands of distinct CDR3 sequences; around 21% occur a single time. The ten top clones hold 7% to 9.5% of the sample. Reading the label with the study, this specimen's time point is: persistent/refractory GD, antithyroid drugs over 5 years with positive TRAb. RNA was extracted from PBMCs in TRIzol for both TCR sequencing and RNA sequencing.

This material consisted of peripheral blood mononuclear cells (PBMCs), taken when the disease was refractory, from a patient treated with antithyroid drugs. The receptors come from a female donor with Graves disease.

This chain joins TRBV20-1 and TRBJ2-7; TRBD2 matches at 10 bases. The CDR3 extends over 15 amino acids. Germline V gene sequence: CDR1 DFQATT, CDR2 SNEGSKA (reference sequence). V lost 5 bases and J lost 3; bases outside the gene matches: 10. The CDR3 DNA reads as TGCAGTGCTCCAGGACTAGCGGAAATAGACTACGAGCAGTACTTC. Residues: CSAPGLAEIDYEQYF.

CDR3 coding DNA: TGTGCCAGCAGTGCCTTTAGCGGGAAAAAGACCCAGTACTTC. Translating it yields CASSAFSGKKTQYF. V is TRBV27 and J is TRBJ2-5; the match to TRBD2 covers 8 bases. CDR1 is MNHEY, CDR2 SMNVEV, per germline (reference sequence). This CDR3 comprises 14 residues. The V segment lost 5 bases and the J segment 6 bases; nucleotides outside the gene matches: 8.

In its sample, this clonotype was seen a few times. CDR3 bases: TGTGCCAGCAGGGCCTTGGGACTAGCGGACCAAGAGACCCAGTACTTC. It specifies CASRALGLADQETQYF. This chain connects TRBV27 to TRBJ2-5; 11 nucleotides align to TRBD2. The germline V gene has CDR1 MNHEY and CDR2 SMNVEV (reference sequence). There are 16 residues in the CDR3. The J segment lost 0 bases and the V segment lost 6 bases, leaving 6 bases of the junction unmatched.

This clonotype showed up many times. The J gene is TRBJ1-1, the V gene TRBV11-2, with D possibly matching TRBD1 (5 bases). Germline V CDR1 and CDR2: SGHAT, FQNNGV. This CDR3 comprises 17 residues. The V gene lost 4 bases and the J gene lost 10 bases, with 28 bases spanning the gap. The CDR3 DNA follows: TGTGCCAGCAGCTCGGGACCACCTCGGGACCCTGCGTTCGGAGCTTTCTTT. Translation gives CASSSGPPRDPAFGAFF.

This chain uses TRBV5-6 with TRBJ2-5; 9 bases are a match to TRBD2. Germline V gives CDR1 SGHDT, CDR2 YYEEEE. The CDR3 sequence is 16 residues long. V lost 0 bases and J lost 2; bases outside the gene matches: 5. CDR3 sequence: CASSLVLAGGQETQYF. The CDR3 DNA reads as TGTGCCAGCAGCTTGGTCCTTGCGGGAGGGCAAGAGACCCAGTACTTC.

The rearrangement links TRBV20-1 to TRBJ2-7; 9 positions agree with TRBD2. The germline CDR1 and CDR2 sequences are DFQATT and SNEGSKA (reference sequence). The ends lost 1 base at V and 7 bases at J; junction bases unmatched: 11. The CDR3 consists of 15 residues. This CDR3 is CSARAGTSYPREQYF. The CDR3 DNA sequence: TGCAGTGCTAGAGCCGGGACTAGCTATCCGAGGGAGCAGTACTTC.

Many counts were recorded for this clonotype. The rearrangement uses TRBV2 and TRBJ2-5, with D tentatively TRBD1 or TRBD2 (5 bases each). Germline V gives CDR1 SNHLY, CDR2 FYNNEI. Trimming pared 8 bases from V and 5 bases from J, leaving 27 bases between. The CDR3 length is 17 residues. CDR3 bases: TGTGCCAGCCTTTCAGGGCCCGGCGGGCCCTGGAGGGAGACCCAGTACTTC. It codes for CASLSGPGGPWRETQYF.

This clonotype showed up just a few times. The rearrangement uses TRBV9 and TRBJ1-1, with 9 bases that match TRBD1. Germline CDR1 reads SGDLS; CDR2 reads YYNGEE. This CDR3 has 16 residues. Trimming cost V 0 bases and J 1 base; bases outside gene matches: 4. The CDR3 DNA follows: TGTGCCAGCAGCGTAGCCAGGGACAGGGAGAACACTGAAGCTTTCTTT. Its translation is CASSVARDRENTEAFF.

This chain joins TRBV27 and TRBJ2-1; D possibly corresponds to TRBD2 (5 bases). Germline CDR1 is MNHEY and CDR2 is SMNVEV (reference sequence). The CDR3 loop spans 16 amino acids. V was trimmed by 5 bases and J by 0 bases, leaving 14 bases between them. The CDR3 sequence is CASSPLRRSSYNEQFF. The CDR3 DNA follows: TGTGCCAGCAGTCCACTTAGGAGGAGCTCCTACAATGAGCAGTTCTTC.

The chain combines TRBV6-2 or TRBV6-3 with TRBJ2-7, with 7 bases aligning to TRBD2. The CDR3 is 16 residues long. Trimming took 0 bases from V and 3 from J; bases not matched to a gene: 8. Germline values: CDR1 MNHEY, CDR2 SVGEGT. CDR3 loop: CASSYSSLTSDYEQYF. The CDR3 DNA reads TGTGCCAGCAGTTACTCGTCCTTAACTAGCGACTACGAGCAGTACTTC.

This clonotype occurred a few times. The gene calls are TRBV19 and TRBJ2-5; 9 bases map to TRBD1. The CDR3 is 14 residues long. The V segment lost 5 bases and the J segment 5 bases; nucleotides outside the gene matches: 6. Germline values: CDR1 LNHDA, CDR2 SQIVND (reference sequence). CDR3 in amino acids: CASSSGTGYETQYF. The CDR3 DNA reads TGTGCCAGTAGTTCCGGGACAGGGTATGAGACCCAGTACTTC.

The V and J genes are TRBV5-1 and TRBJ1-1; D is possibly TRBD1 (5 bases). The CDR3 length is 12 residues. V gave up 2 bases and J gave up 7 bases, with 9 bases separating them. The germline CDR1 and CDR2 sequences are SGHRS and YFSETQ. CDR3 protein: CASSFDTGEAFF. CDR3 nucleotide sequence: TGCGCCAGCAGCTTCGACACAGGTGAAGCTTTCTTT.

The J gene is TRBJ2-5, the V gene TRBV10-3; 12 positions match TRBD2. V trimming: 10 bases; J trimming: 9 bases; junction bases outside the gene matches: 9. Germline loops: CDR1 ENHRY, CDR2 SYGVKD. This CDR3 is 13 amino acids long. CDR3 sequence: CATTSSGREAQYF. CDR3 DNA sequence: TGTGCCACCACATCTAGCGGGAGGGAGGCCCAGTACTTC.

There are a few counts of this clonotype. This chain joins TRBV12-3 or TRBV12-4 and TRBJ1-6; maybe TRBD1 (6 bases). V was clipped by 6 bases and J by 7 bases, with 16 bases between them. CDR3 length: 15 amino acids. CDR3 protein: CASSSPITGNSPLHF. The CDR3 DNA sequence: TGTGCCAGCAGCTCACCGATCACAGGGAATTCACCCCTCCACTTT.

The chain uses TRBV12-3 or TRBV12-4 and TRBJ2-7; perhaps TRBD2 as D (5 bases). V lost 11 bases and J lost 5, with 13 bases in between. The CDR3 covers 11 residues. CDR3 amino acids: CAGTGVHEQYF. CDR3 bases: TGTGCCGGTACCGGGGTCCACGAGCAGTACTTC.

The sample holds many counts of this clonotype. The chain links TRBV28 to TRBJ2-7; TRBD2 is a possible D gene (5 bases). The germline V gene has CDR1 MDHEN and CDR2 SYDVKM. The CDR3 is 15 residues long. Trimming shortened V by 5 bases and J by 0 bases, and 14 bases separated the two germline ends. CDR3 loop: CASSARAFTSYEQYF. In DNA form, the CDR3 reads TGTGCCAGCAGTGCGAGGGCTTTCACCTCCTACGAGCAGTACTTC. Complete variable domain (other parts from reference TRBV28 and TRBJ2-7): DVKVTQSSRYLVKRTGEKVFLECVQDMDHENMFWYRQDPGLGLRLIYFSYDVKMKEKGDIPEGYSVSREKKERFSLILESASTNQTSMYLCASSARAFTSYEQYFGPGTRLTVT.

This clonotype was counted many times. This CDR3 reads CASSPVSYEQYF. The CDR3 bases are TGTGCCAGCAGTCCCGTTTCTTACGAGCAGTACTTC. The rearrangement uses TRBV12-3 or TRBV12-4 and TRBJ2-7; D not resolved. V was cut by 5 bases and J by 4 bases, with 9 bases left in between. This CDR3 has 12 amino acids.

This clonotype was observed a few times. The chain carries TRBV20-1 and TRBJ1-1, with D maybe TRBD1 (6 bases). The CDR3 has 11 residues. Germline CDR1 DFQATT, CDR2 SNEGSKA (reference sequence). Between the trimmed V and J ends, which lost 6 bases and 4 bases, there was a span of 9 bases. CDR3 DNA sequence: TGCAGTGCGCCCAGGGGCACTGAAGCTTTCTTT. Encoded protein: CSAPRGTEAFF.